The rows below give T cell receptor beta chains drawn from one sample of a study of blood T cell repertoires in COVID-19. Clones were sequenced by immunoSEQ multiplex PCR, and TCRdb holds only the in-frame ones, with some missing. The sample yields about 180,000 clones, about nine tenths seen once. The specimen sequenced was peripheral blood. Receptor source: a woman aged 25 to 39 with acute or convalescent COVID-19. CDR3s include the opening cysteine and the closing phenylalanine or tryptophan. D genes are given only for firm matches. The size of a clone is reported for some rows only, either as once, few or many, or as a class for expanded clones.

TRBV11-2	TRBJ2-7	-	-	CASSFSESSYEQYF	TGTGCCAGCAGCTTTTCAGAAAGCTCCTACGAGCAGTACTTC
TRBV7-9	TRBJ1-5	-	-	CASSWTSVEPQHF	TGTGCCAGCAGCTGGACTTCGGTCGAGCCCCAGCATTTT
TRBV20-1	TRBJ2-5	-	-	CSARSVTQYF	TGCAGTGCTAGGAGCGTGACCCAGTACTTC
TRBV27	TRBJ1-5	-	-	CASSLTAEFKVRPQHF	TGTGCCAGCAGTCTTACGGCGGAGTTCAAGGTTAGGCCCCAGCATTTT
TRBV15	TRBJ2-7	-	-	CATSGTRHQGEQYF	TGTGCCACCAGCGGGACAAGGCATCAGGGCGAGCAGTACTTC
TRBV5-1	TRBJ2-3	-	-	CASSPGASTDTQYF	TGCGCCAGCAGCCCGGGTGCTAGCACAGATACGCAGTATTTT
TRBV3-1/TRBV3-2	TRBJ2-5	-	TRBD1	CASSRTGGGATQYF	TGTGCCAGCAGCAGGACAGGGGGGGGAGCGACCCAGTACTTC
TRBV28	TRBJ1-4	-	TRBD1	CASRLTGGDEKLFF	TGTGCCAGCAGGCTCACAGGGGGGGACGAAAAACTGTTTTTT
TRBV3-1/TRBV3-2	TRBJ2-7	-	TRBD1	CASRRQGAYEQYF	TGTGCCAGCAGAAGACAGGGAGCCTACGAGCAGTACTTC
TRBV27	TRBJ1-1	-	TRBD1	CASSLQGQGLVGTEAFF	TGTGCCAGCAGTTTACAAGGACAGGGGCTGGTGGGCACTGAAGCTTTCTTT
TRBV9	TRBJ2-3	-	-	CASSVSWSQPTQYF	TGTGCCAGCAGCGTTAGCTGGTCCCAACCTACGCAGTATTTT
TRBV6-5	TRBJ1-1	-	-	CASSSGRADTEAFF	TGTGCCAGCAGTTCGGGCAGGGCGGACACTGAAGCTTTCTTT
TRBV7-2	TRBJ1-2	-	-	CASSPRPLEGYTF	TGTGCCAGCAGCCCTCGACCCCTGGAGGGCTACACCTTC
TRBV2	TRBJ2-2	-	TRBD1	CASRERTGWAGELFF	TGTGCCAGCAGGGAGAGGACAGGGTGGGCCGGGGAGCTGTTTTTT
TRBV15	TRBJ2-5	-	-	CATSRDETDLETQYF	TGTGCCACCAGCAGAGATGAGACGGACTTAGAGACCCAGTACTTC
TRBV10-3	TRBJ1-4	-	-	CATNEQGKGEKLFF	TGTGCCACCAACGAACAGGGAAAAGGTGAAAAACTGTTTTTT
TRBV5-1	TRBJ2-3	-	-	CASSLWGGTDTQYF	TGCGCCAGCAGCTTGTGGGGCGGCACAGATACGCAGTATTTT
TRBV5-6	TRBJ2-1	once	-	CASSLYDFLAIQFF	TGTGCCAGCAGTCTCTACGACTTCCTAGCGATCCAGTTCTTC
TRBV28	TRBJ2-7	-	TRBD2	CASSNYGRDTYEQYF	TGTGCCAGCAGTAATTACGGGAGGGATACCTACGAGCAGTACTTC
TRBV12-5	TRBJ2-1	-	-	CASSGYNEQFF	TGTGCTAGTAGCGGGTACAATGAGCAGTTCTTC
TRBV5-1	TRBJ2-1	-	TRBD2	CASSLVRVAGSGEQFF	TGCGCCAGCAGCTTGGTTAGGGTAGCGGGAAGCGGTGAGCAGTTCTTC
TRBV7-2	TRBJ2-3	-	-	CASSSVAGTDTQYF	TGTGCCAGCAGCTCGGTAGCGGGCACAGATACGCAGTATTTT
TRBV7-2	TRBJ1-6	-	TRBD1	CASRERQGQILPLHF	TGTGCCAGCAGGGAACGACAGGGCCAAATATTACCCCTCCACTTT
TRBV9	TRBJ2-1	-	-	CASSQDYSKEVGYEQFF	TGTGCCAGCAGCCAGGATTATTCGAAGGAGGTAGGGTATGAGCAGTTCTTC
TRBV5-1	TRBJ1-2	few	TRBD1	CASSLGQGYSGYTF	TGCGCCAGCAGCTTGGGACAGGGTTACTCTGGCTACACCTTC
TRBV28	TRBJ2-7	-	-	CASSFGGVPPYEQYF	TGTGCCAGCAGTTTTGGCGGGGTCCCCCCCTACGAGCAGTACTTC
TRBV5-1	TRBJ2-3	-	TRBD1	CASSLTRQGGTDTQYF	TGCGCCAGCAGCTTGACTCGACAGGGGGGGACAGATACGCAGTATTTT
TRBV3-1/TRBV3-2	TRBJ2-5	-	TRBD2	CASSQDGGSGETQYF	TGTGCCAGCAGCCAAGACGGCGGGAGTGGAGAGACCCAGTACTTC
TRBV28	TRBJ2-7	-	-	CASSSALYEQYF	TGTGCCAGCAGTTCCGCGCTGTACGAGCAGTACTTC
TRBV11-2	TRBJ2-1	-	-	CASSQMDNEQFF	TGTGCCAGCAGCCAGATGGACAATGAGCAGTTCTTC
TRBV5-4	TRBJ2-2	once	TRBD2	CASSFLAGGTGELFF	TGTGCCAGCAGCTTCCTAGCGGGGGGCACCGGGGAGCTGTTTTTT
TRBV5-8	TRBJ1-5	-	TRBD1	CASSFGLGGQPQHF	TGTGCCAGCAGCTTCGGGTTAGGGGGCCAGCCCCAGCATTTT
TRBV6-5	TRBJ1-1	-	-	CASSPLVTGNTEAFF	TGTGCCAGCAGTCCTTTGGTGACAGGAAACACTGAAGCTTTCTTT
TRBV7-8	TRBJ2-5	-	-	CASSSTGRTQYF	TGTGCCAGCAGCTCCACAGGGAGGACCCAGTACTTC
TRBV28	TRBJ2-1	-	TRBD1	CASSPRTGGGYNEQFF	TGTGCCAGCAGTCCCAGGACAGGGGGCGGGTACAATGAGCAGTTCTTC
TRBV28	TRBJ1-2	-	-	CASSLRLVGSGYTF	TGTGCCAGCAGTTTAAGGTTGGTCGGGTCTGGCTACACCTTC
TRBV11-2	TRBJ2-1	-	-	CASSPHEGVYNEQFF	TGTGCCAGCAGCCCTCACGAGGGAGTGTACAATGAGCAGTTCTTC
TRBV2	TRBJ1-3	-	-	CASRVQVSGNTIYF	TGTGCCAGCAGGGTTCAGGTGTCTGGAAACACCATATATTTT
TRBV27	TRBJ2-7	once	TRBD1	CASSQQGAPSYEQYF	TGTGCCAGCAGTCAACAGGGGGCTCCTTCCTACGAGCAGTACTTC
TRBV30	TRBJ1-1	-	-	CAWTHRTTEAFF	TGTGCCTGGACCCACAGGACCACTGAAGCTTTCTTT
TRBV28	TRBJ2-3	once	-	CASSLYGADTQYF	TGTGCCAGCAGTTTATACGGAGCAGATACGCAGTATTTT
TRBV7-2	TRBJ2-1	-	-	CASSPRPGSSYNEQFF	TGTGCCAGCAGCCCGCGGCCGGGTAGCTCCTACAATGAGCAGTTCTTC
TRBV28	TRBJ1-2	-	-	CASTLLRAGSGIYGYTF	TGTGCCAGCACCTTACTTAGGGCTGGCTCAGGGATCTATGGCTACACCTTC
TRBV7-9	TRBJ2-3	-	TRBD2	CASSFLAGVDTQYF	TGTGCCAGCAGCTTTCTAGCGGGAGTCGATACGCAGTATTTT
TRBV6-6	TRBJ2-5	-	TRBD1	CATQGSNQETQYF	TGTGCCACACAGGGGTCGAACCAAGAGACCCAGTACTTC
TRBV28	TRBJ2-7	-	TRBD2	CASSLGLASYEQYF	TGTGCCAGCAGCCTAGGACTAGCGTCCTACGAGCAGTACTTC
TRBV27	TRBJ2-7	-	-	CASSLTGSYEQYF	TGTGCCAGCAGTCTTACCGGGTCCTACGAGCAGTACTTC
TRBV12-5	TRBJ2-2	-	-	CASGFILDSPTGELFF	TGTGCTAGTGGTTTCATCCTGGACTCCCCCACCGGGGAGCTGTTTTTT